This entry lists 16 T cell receptor beta chains sequenced from one sample in a study of blood T cell repertoires in COVID-19. This table comes from immunoSEQ multiplex PCR, and its TCRdb copy is limited to in-frame clones, with some not included. This table has some 240,000 clones, around four fifths appearing once. The source material was peripheral blood. The receptor source for this set is a woman in her seventies with COVID-19, enrolled during active disease.

This chain joins TRBV18 and TRBJ2-3; 9 bases line up with TRBD2. V was pared by 3 bases and J by 4 bases, with 5 bases of the junction left unmatched. The CDR3 is made up of 15 amino acids. CDR1 is KGHSH, CDR2 LQKENI, per germline. The CDR3 here is CASSPASGISDTQYF. The CDR3 coding sequence is TGTGCCAGCTCACCTGCTAGCGGGATCTCAGATACGCAGTATTTT.

Note on this clone: The sample holds other DNA sequences that translate to the same CDR3. The rearrangement uses TRBV5-1 and TRBJ1-2; D remains ambiguous. The V gene's germline CDR1 is SGHRS and CDR2 YFSETQ. The CDR3 contains 15 residues. Deletions cut 0 bases from V and 1 base from J, with 10 bases between. The CDR3 DNA sequence: TGCGCCAGCAGCTTGGATGCGGGGATTAACTATGGCTACACCTTC. Its protein product is CASSLDAGINYGYTF.

In regard to this clone: The junction departs from the called germline gene at one end, perhaps through a read error. The J gene is TRBJ2-3, the V gene TRBV5-1; 7 bases are shared with TRBD2. Germline CDR1 SGHRS, CDR2 YFSETQ. This CDR3 contains 16 residues. CDR3: CASSLGLLAATDTQYF. DNA for the CDR3: TGCGCTAGCAGCTTGGGTTTGCTAGCGGCCACAGATACGCAGTATTTT. Variable domain in full (rest from reference TRBV5-1 and TRBJ2-3): KAGVTQTPRYLIKTRGQQVTLSCSPISGHRSVSWYQQTPGQGLQFLFEYFSETQRNKGNFPGRFSGRQFSNSRSEMNVSTLELGDSALYLCASSLGLLAATDTQYFGPGTRLTVL.

This chain joins TRBV24-1 and TRBJ2-1; D not certain. V was shortened by 1 base and J by 10 bases, with 10 bases between the two germline ends. Per the germline V gene, CDR1 is KGHDR and CDR2 is SFDVKD. The CDR3 loop spans 13 amino acids. Here the CDR3 DNA reads TGTGCCACCAGTGATTTCATAATCAGAGAGCAGTTCTTC. It yields the protein CATSDFIIREQFF.

This chain links TRBV2 with TRBJ2-7; 9 bases are shared with TRBD2. CDR1 SNHLY and CDR2 FYNNEI come from the germline V gene. CDR3 length equals 13 residues. V lost 7 bases to trimming and J lost 1 base; unmatched junction nucleotides: 2. The CDR3 DNA follows: TGTGCCAGCAATCTAGCGGGGTCCTACGAGCAGTACTTC. The encoded protein is CASNLAGSYEQYF.

The CDR3 bases are TGCAGTGCTAGGCAGGCCTATGGCTACACCTTC. Amino acid sequence: CSARQAYGYTF. This chain connects TRBV20-1 to TRBJ1-2; no definite D call. V lost 3 bases and J lost 4, with 6 bases in between. CDR3 length: 11 amino acids. CDR1 is DFQATT and CDR2 is SNEGSKA in the germline V gene (reference sequence).

The J gene is TRBJ2-1, the V gene TRBV19; 12 nucleotides match TRBD2. The CDR3 runs to 17 residues. V was clipped by 2 bases and J by 9 bases; unmatched bases: 11. Germline V gene data show CDR1 as LNHDA and CDR2 as SQIVND (reference sequence). The CDR3 nucleotides read TGTGCCAGTAGTATACGGCTAGCGGGAGGGACTAGAGGTGAGCAGTTCTTC. Protein sequence: CASSIRLAGGTRGEQFF.

The rearrangement uses TRBV19 and TRBJ1-4; 9 bases fit TRBD1. V was clipped by 8 bases and J by 0 bases; unmatched bases: 4. There are 15 residues in the CDR3. Germline V gene data show CDR1 as LNHDA and CDR2 as SQIVND (reference sequence). CDR3 amino acids: CASADRGSTNEKLFF. The DNA for the CDR3 is TGTGCCAGTGCGGACAGGGGTTCAACTAATGAAAAACTGTTTTTT. The full variable domain, in which reference TRBV19 and TRBJ1-4 provide the parts outside the CDR3, is DGGITQSPKYLFRKEGQNVTLSCEQNLNHDAMYWYRQDPGQGLRLIYYSQIVNDFQKGDIAEGYSVSREKKESFPLTVTSAQKNPTAFYLCASADRGSTNEKLFFGSGTQLSVL.

The V gene is TRBV11-1, the J gene TRBJ2-7, with 7 positions matching TRBD1. J gave up 3 bases and V 7 bases, and 12 bases lay outside the gene matches. The CDR3 is 15 residues long. Germline-derived CDR1 and CDR2 are SGHAT and FQDESV (reference sequence). DNA for the CDR3: TGTGCCAGCACCCTAAGCCGAGGGGGCGACTACGAGCAGTACTTC. Protein sequence: CASTLSRGGDYEQYF.

CDR3 region: CASSWTGTGLGNTIYF. Written as DNA, the CDR3 is TGTGCCAGCAGCTGGACCGGGACAGGGCTGGGAAACACCATATATTTT. This sequence joins TRBV7-2 and TRBJ1-3; TRBD1 aligns across 9 bases. After removal of 4 bases from V and 4 bases from J, the junction contained 8 bases not matched to a gene. Looked up from germline, CDR1 is SGHTA and CDR2 is FQGNSA. The CDR3 is 16 residues long.

J is TRBJ2-3 and V is TRBV10-1; a weak D match, TRBD2 (5 bases). The CDR3 loop spans 15 amino acids. V was cut by 5 bases and J by 0 bases, with 12 bases left in between. CDR1 is WNHNN, CDR2 SYGVQD, per germline (reference sequence). This CDR3 reads CASSLSVSSTDTQYF. The CDR3 coding sequence is TGCGCCAGCAGTCTTAGCGTCTCTAGCACAGATACGCAGTATTTT.

This clone was found many times. V is TRBV11-2 and J is TRBJ1-2; no definite D call. The V end lost 7 bases, the J end lost 8 bases, and 14 bases lay between the germline ends. CDR1 SGHAT and CDR2 FQNNGV come from the germline V gene. The CDR3 covers 12 residues. CDR3 in amino acids: CASTQGARGYTF. The CDR3 DNA reads as TGTGCCAGCACCCAAGGAGCACGGGGCTACACCTTC. Together with reference TRBV11-2 and TRBJ1-2, the CDR3 gives the full variable domain: EAGVAQSPRYKIIEKRQSVAFWCNPISGHATLYWYQQILGQGPKLLIQFQNNGVVDDSQLPKDRFSAERLKGVDSTLKIQPAKLEDSAVYLCASTQGARGYTFGSGTRLTVV.

To note about this clone: This same CDR3 is encoded by further DNA sequences in the sample. J is TRBJ1-2 and V is TRBV28; TRBD1 might be the D (6 bases). This CDR3 region has 12 residues. Trimming removed 2 bases from V and 5 bases from J, with 6 bases in between. Germline V gene lookup returns CDR1 MDHEN and CDR2 SYDVKM. The chain's CDR3 is CASSLQGYGYTF. The CDR3 DNA reads as TGTGCCAGCAGTTTACAGGGGTATGGCTACACCTTC.

As regards this clone: Other nucleotide sequences in the sample specify the same CDR3. V gene TRBV7-2 combines with J gene TRBJ2-7; 9 bases map to TRBD1. The CDR3 consists of 15 residues. Germline-derived CDR1 and CDR2 are SGHTA and FQGNSA. The trim removed 5 bases at V and 2 bases at J, leaving 7 bases unmatched. DNA of the CDR3: TGTGCCAGCAGCATTGGGACAGGGACCCCCTACGAGCAGTACTTC. The encoded protein is CASSIGTGTPYEQYF.

This clone has more than one count but fewer than ten. V and J are TRBV19 and TRBJ2-3, with D perhaps TRBD1 (5 bases). Deletions cut 5 bases from V and 0 bases from J, with 15 bases between. Germline CDR1 is LNHDA and CDR2 is SQIVND (reference sequence). The CDR3 has 16 amino acids. The CDR3 bases are TGTGCCAGTAGTTATGGGGCGCAGCCTAGCACAGATACGCAGTATTTT. This translates into CASSYGAQPSTDTQYF.

This chain uses TRBV7-2 with TRBJ2-7, with TRBD1 identical over 11 bases. Germline loops: CDR1 SGHTA, CDR2 FQGNSA. The CDR3 runs 15 residues. J lost 4 bases, V lost 0 bases, and 2 bases had no gene match. CDR3 bases: TGTGCCAGCAGCTTAGCCGGGACAGGGGGTTACGAGCAGTACTTC. Translating gives CASSLAGTGGYEQYF.